Each of the 26 T cell receptor beta chains below was sequenced from the same sample in a study of cytomegalovirus exposure and HLA in healthy donors. Use of 60 Vbeta and 13 Jbeta primers characterized the PCR. TCRdb keeps only in-frame clones here, not all; method: immunoSEQ multiplex PCR. Of more than 95,000 clones listed, around 70% are singletons. The sequenced material came from PBMCs. These receptor sequences come from a woman aged 18-29 years in good health and CMV-seronegative.

The chain is built from TRBV30 and TRBJ2-7; no clear D gene. The germline V gene encodes CDR1 GTSNPN and CDR2 SVGIG (reference sequence). This CDR3 has 11 residues. Trimming pared 2 bases from V and 5 bases from J, leaving 7 bases between. The CDR3 reads CAWSREDEQYF. CDR3 nucleotides: TGTGCCTGGAGTAGAGAGGACGAGCAGTACTTC. The full variable domain, rest sourced from reference TRBV30 and TRBJ2-7, is SQTIHQWPATLVQPVGSPLSLECTVEGTSNPNLYWYRQAAGRGLQLLFYSVGIGQISSEVPQNLSASRPQDRQFILSSKKLLLSDSGFYLCAWSREDEQYFGPGTRLTVT.

The chain links TRBV2 to TRBJ1-5, with D perhaps TRBD1 (6 bases). CDR1 and CDR2 (germline): SNHLY, FYNNEI. V dropped 7 bases and J dropped 5 bases, with 12 bases sitting between them. The CDR3 has 13 amino acids. The chain's CDR3 is CASNGQLDQPQHF. The CDR3 nucleotides are TGTGCCAGCAACGGACAGCTAGATCAGCCCCAGCATTTT.

CDR3 sequence reads: CASSYGDRGPWGEAFF. The CDR3 DNA is TGTGCCAGCAGTTACGGGGACAGGGGGCCGTGGGGTGAAGCTTTCTTT. The gene calls are TRBV6-5 and TRBJ1-1; 12 bases agree with TRBD1. The V segment lost 2 bases and the J segment 7 bases; nucleotides outside the gene matches: 8. The CDR3 covers 16 residues. Looked up from germline, CDR1 is MNHEY and CDR2 is SVGAGI.

A note on this clone: The same CDR3 can be traced to other DNA sequences in this sample. The CDR3: CASSLGTGTEAFF. The CDR3 DNA is TGCGCCAGCAGCTTGGGGACTGGCACTGAAGCTTTCTTT. J is TRBJ1-1 and V is TRBV5-1, with no clear D. V was pared by 0 bases and J by 4 bases, with 7 bases between. Germline CDR1 and CDR2: SGHRS and YFSETQ. The CDR3 is made up of 13 amino acids.

The V gene is TRBV19, the J gene TRBJ2-7; 8 nucleotides align to TRBD2. The CDR3 sequence is 14 residues long. Germline assignment: CDR1 LNHDA and CDR2 SQIVND (reference sequence). J was trimmed by 5 bases and V by 5 bases; bases with no gene match: 8. CDR3 in amino acids: CASSLFAGGNEQYF. CDR3 bases: TGTGCCAGTAGTCTTTTCGCGGGGGGCAACGAGCAGTACTTC.

V is TRBV4-1 and J is TRBJ2-1, with D possibly TRBD1 on 6 matching bases. V gave up 1 base and J gave up 7 bases, with 11 bases separating them. The CDR3 is 14 residues long. Germline V gene sequence: CDR1 MGHRA, CDR2 YSYEKL. The CDR3 here is CASSQVIGGNEQFF. The DNA of the CDR3 is TGCGCCAGCAGCCAAGTGATAGGGGGTAATGAGCAGTTCTTC.

This clone was recorded a few times. The chain recombines TRBV5-6 with TRBJ2-1, with D uncertain. Trimming took off 4 bases at V and 3 bases at J, with 17 bases between the two ends. Germline CDR1 and CDR2: SGHDT and YYEEEE. The CDR3 has 16 residues. The CDR3 DNA sequence: TGTGCCAGCAGCCCGGGTGCCCATCGACTCTACAATGAGCAGTTCTTC. This codes for CASSPGAHRLYNEQFF. Full variable domain (outside the CDR3, taken from reference TRBV5-6 and TRBJ2-1): DAGVTQSPTHLIKTRGQQVTLRCSPKSGHDTVSWYQQALGQGPQFIFQYYEEEERQRGNFPDRFSGHQFPNYSSELNVNALLLGDSALYLCASSPGAHRLYNEQFFGPGTRLTVL.

This clone showed up just a few times. In DNA, the CDR3 is TGTGCCTGGAGGGCGGGAGGGGCCGATGAGCAGTTCTTC. Translated: CAWRAGGADEQFF. V usage is TRBV30 and J usage is TRBJ2-1; TRBD2 agrees at 9 bases. The V gene's germline CDR1 is GTSNPN and CDR2 SVGIG (reference sequence). The CDR3 spans 13 residues. J was trimmed by 8 bases and V by 3 bases; bases with no gene match: 5.

V usage is TRBV18 and J usage is TRBJ2-3; 11 bases map to TRBD2. Germline CDR1 is KGHSH and CDR2 is LQKENI. This CDR3 contains 18 residues. With 3 bases clipped from V and 5 bases from J, the junction kept 13 bases outside the gene matches. The DNA for the CDR3 is TGTGCCAGCTCACCTATCGCGAGACTAGCGGGGTTAGGAGATACGCAGTATTTT. Its protein product is CASSPIARLAGLGDTQYF.

The rearrangement uses TRBV5-1 and TRBJ1-4, with D tentatively TRBD1 (6 bases). V shed 0 bases and J shed 7 bases, with 10 bases lying between them. The CDR3 consists of 14 residues. Germline-derived CDR1 and CDR2 are SGHRS and YFSETQ. Written as DNA, the CDR3 is TGCGCCAGCAGCTTGGCAGGGGCCGCTGAAAAACTGTTTTTT. Translation: CASSLAGAAEKLFF.

This clone turned up a few times. The chain has TRBV5-1 and TRBJ2-3, with TRBD2 matching 8 bases. CDR1 is SGHRS, CDR2 YFSETQ, per germline. The CDR3 consists of 16 residues. V was pared by 3 bases and J by 4 bases, with 10 bases of the junction left unmatched. The CDR3 here is CASSSSSGVGADTQYF. DNA for the CDR3: TGCGCCAGCAGCTCAAGTAGCGGGGTCGGGGCAGATACGCAGTATTTT.

CDR3 nucleotide sequence: TGTGGAGGGTCTAGCGGGGGGGCCTTTGGTTACAATGAGCAGTTCTTC. Encoded protein: CGGSSGGAFGYNEQFF. The J gene is TRBJ2-1, the V gene TRBV28; 12 bases are a match to TRBD2. This CDR3 is built from 16 residues. Germline loops: CDR1 MDHEN, CDR2 SYDVKM.

As regards this clone: This sample includes further DNA sequences coding for the same CDR3. The chain joins TRBV29-1 to TRBJ1-1; 7 bases line up with TRBD1. Germline values: CDR1 SQVTM, CDR2 ANQGSEA. Losses at the gene ends were 5 bases for V and 1 base for J; bases not matched to a gene: 4. This CDR3 contains 13 residues. In DNA form, the CDR3 reads TGCAGCGTTAGGACAGGTGGGAACACTGAAGCTTTCTTT. Amino acid sequence: CSVRTGGNTEAFF.

The table lists this clone with a count of one. This chain joins TRBV6-5 and TRBJ1-2; D remains ambiguous. The germline gives CDR1 MNHEY, CDR2 SVGAGI. The V end lost 0 bases, the J end lost 8 bases, and 10 bases lay between the germline ends. The CDR3 consists of 13 residues. The DNA for the CDR3 is TGTGCCAGCAGTTACTCAGCGCGAGAGGGCTACACCTTC. Its translation: CASSYSAREGYTF.

This clone showed up just once. The chain combines TRBV7-6 with TRBJ1-5; no definite D call. Germline V gene data show CDR1 as SGHVS and CDR2 as FNYEAQ. The CDR3 spans 15 residues. V was cut by 5 bases and J by 6 bases, with 17 bases left in between. The CDR3 DNA reads as TGTGCCAGCAGCCCCGGGATTGGGCCCTCTCAGCCCCAGCATTTT. This sequence encodes CASSPGIGPSQPQHF.

CDR3 coding DNA: TGTGCCAGCAGTTTTAAAGGCGGCGGAAACACCATATATTTT. It encodes CASSFKGGGNTIYF. The V and J genes are TRBV28 and TRBJ1-3; no firm D call. Per the germline V gene, CDR1 is MDHEN and CDR2 is SYDVKM. This CDR3 region has 14 residues. V lost 3 bases to trimming and J lost 4 bases, with 10 bases between them.

The chain couples TRBV5-6 to TRBJ2-2; D not resolved. Trimming removed 3 bases at V and 4 bases at J, with 10 bases between. The germline V gene has CDR1 SGHDT and CDR2 YYEEEE. This CDR3 region has 14 residues. The CDR3, as DNA: TGTGCCAGCAGCTCACCTCTATCCACCGGGGAGCTGTTTTTT. As protein: CASSSPLSTGELFF.

The CDR3 sequence: CASSYQNTEAFF. The CDR3 coding sequence is TGTGCCAGCAGCTATCAGAACACTGAAGCTTTCTTT. The chain has TRBV6-6 and TRBJ1-1; D is uncertain. Between the trimmed V and J ends, which lost 6 bases and 1 base, there was a span of 6 bases. Germline V gene lookup returns CDR1 MNHNY and CDR2 SVGAGI (reference sequence). The CDR3 contains 12 residues.

As for this clone: At one boundary the junction diverges from the germline segment, which might be a read error. The chain recombines TRBV7-7 with TRBJ2-2; TRBD1 matches 9 bases. This CDR3 spans 14 amino acids. In germline, CDR1 is SSHAT, CDR2 FNYEAQ (reference sequence). The CDR3 bases are TGTGCTAGCAGCAAGGACAGGGGCACCGGGGAGCTGTTTTTT. It is translated as CASSKDRGTGELFF.

This chain joins TRBV19 and TRBJ2-1, with D hard to call. The CDR3 is 14 amino acids. The V and J ends lost 7 bases and 0 bases respectively, with 10 bases between them. Germline CDR1 LNHDA, CDR2 SQIVND (reference sequence). CDR3 loop: CASKIMSSYNEQFF. CDR3 bases: TGTGCCAGTAAGATAATGAGCTCCTACAATGAGCAGTTCTTC.

The chain couples TRBV7-2 to TRBJ1-2, with D perhaps TRBD1 (5 bases). V shed 5 bases and J shed 4 bases, with 17 bases lying between them. This CDR3 comprises 15 residues. The germline gives CDR1 SGHTA, CDR2 FQGNSA. In DNA, the CDR3 is TGTGCCAGCAGCCCAGTCCGCGGGGGGATCTATGGCTACACCTTC. Its protein product is CASSPVRGGIYGYTF.

CDR3 residues: CASSLWGDEKLFF. The CDR3 DNA reads as TGTGCCAGCAGCCTATGGGGGGATGAAAAACTGTTTTTT. The rearrangement links TRBV6-5 to TRBJ1-4, with D possibly matching TRBD1 (5 bases). Trimming removed 6 bases from V and 6 bases from J, with 11 bases in between. Germline-derived CDR1 and CDR2 are MNHEY and SVGAGI. The CDR3 extends over 13 amino acids.

This clone was observed a handful of times. V and J are TRBV5-4 and TRBJ2-7; 9 bases are shared with TRBD1. V was clipped by 0 bases and J by 4 bases; unmatched bases: 5. There are 15 residues in the CDR3. Germline V CDR1 and CDR2: SGHNT, YYREEE (reference sequence). DNA for the CDR3: TGTGCCAGCAGCTTGGGGACAGGGGTCTCGTACGAGCAGTACTTC. It yields the protein CASSLGTGVSYEQYF.

This rearrangement joins TRBV5-5 to TRBJ1-1; D gene uncertain. Germline CDR1 is SGHKS and CDR2 is YYEKEE (reference sequence). Trimming took off 0 bases at V and 4 bases at J, with 7 bases between the two ends. The CDR3 is 13 amino acids. The CDR3 is CASSLGAGTEAFF. The DNA for the CDR3 is TGTGCCAGCAGCTTGGGGGCTGGCACTGAAGCTTTCTTT.

The genes are TRBV6-1 and TRBJ2-5; no reliable D call. CDR1 and CDR2 (germline): MNHNS, SASEGT. This CDR3 region has 13 residues. With 10 bases removed from V and 1 base from J, the gap between germline ends came to 13 bases. The CDR3 nucleotides read TGTGCCATAGAGCCGCCGAGCCAAGAGACCCAGTACTTC. It specifies CAIEPPSQETQYF.

This clone has just one count. The V and J genes are TRBV5-1 and TRBJ2-5; D is possibly TRBD2 (7 bases). Germline lookup yields CDR1 SGHRS and CDR2 YFSETQ. CDR3 size: 16 residues. V was clipped by 0 bases and J by 3 bases, with 15 bases between them. CDR3 in amino acids: CASSLEGGIPKETQYF. CDR3 DNA sequence: TGCGCCAGCAGCTTGGAGGGGGGGATTCCAAAAGAGACCCAGTACTTC.